A selection of T cell receptor beta chains follows, all from one sample in a study of cytomegalovirus exposure and HLA in healthy donors. TCRdb keeps only in-frame clones here, not all; method: immunoSEQ multiplex PCR. The sample holds roughly 190,000 clones; roughly 73% are singletons and the top ten take less than 2%. The sequenced sample consisted of PBMCs. All receptors derive from a woman aged 30 to 39 in good health and CMV-seronegative. Both conserved end residues are part of each CDR3. The order of the fields is CDR3 protein, CDR3 DNA, V gene, J gene, clone size, D gene. The D gene is left open where the match is weak. Not all rows give a size; the values are once, few, many and, for expanded clones, a class.

cdr3_aa: CASSPSGAGGTDTQYF
cdr3_nt: TGTGCCAGCAGCCCTAGCGGGGCGGGGGGTACAGATACGCAGTATTTT
v_call: TRBV7-6
j_call: TRBJ2-3
clone_size: .
d_call: TRBD2

cdr3_aa: CASSIRGTGGPGELFF
cdr3_nt: TGCGCCAGCAGCATCCGAGGGACGGGGGGGCCCGGGGAGCTGTTTTTT
v_call: TRBV5-1
j_call: TRBJ2-2
clone_size: .
d_call: TRBD2

cdr3_aa: CASSINRVGAEAFF
cdr3_nt: TGTGCCAGTAGTATAAACAGGGTGGGGGCTGAAGCTTTCTTT
v_call: TRBV19
j_call: TRBJ1-1
clone_size: .
d_call: .

cdr3_aa: CASVTGTTGELFF
cdr3_nt: TGTGCCAGTGTTACAGGGACCACCGGGGAGCTGTTTTTT
v_call: TRBV9
j_call: TRBJ2-2
clone_size: .
d_call: .

cdr3_aa: CASCTLQSNTEAFF
cdr3_nt: TGTGCCAGCTGCACTCTCCAATCGAACACTGAAGCTTTCTTT
v_call: TRBV18
j_call: TRBJ1-1
clone_size: once
d_call: .

cdr3_aa: CARGQGSVWEKLFF
cdr3_nt: TGTGCCAGAGGACAGGGTTCGGTATGGGAAAAACTGTTTTTT
v_call: TRBV6-7
j_call: TRBJ1-4
clone_size: .
d_call: TRBD1

cdr3_aa: CASSLASGSKTQYF
cdr3_nt: TGCGCCAGCAGCTTGGCTAGCGGGAGTAAGACCCAGTACTTC
v_call: TRBV5-1
j_call: TRBJ2-5
clone_size: .
d_call: TRBD2

cdr3_aa: CASSLRGSGGSTYGYTF
cdr3_nt: TGTGCCAGCAGTTTACGCGGGAGTGGGGGTAGTACCTATGGCTACACCTTC
v_call: TRBV28
j_call: TRBJ1-2
clone_size: few
d_call: .

cdr3_aa: CASRANPGQQIPYEQYF
cdr3_nt: TGTGCCAGCAGAGCAAATCCGGGACAACAAATACCCTACGAGCAGTACTTC
v_call: TRBV2
j_call: TRBJ2-7
clone_size: few
d_call: .

cdr3_aa: CASRPGQGFSGNTIYF
cdr3_nt: TGTGCCAGCAGACCCGGACAGGGTTTCTCTGGAAACACCATATATTTT
v_call: TRBV7-9
j_call: TRBJ1-3
clone_size: .
d_call: TRBD1

cdr3_aa: CASSLRQNTEAFF
cdr3_nt: TGTGCCAGCAGCTTAAGACAGAACACTGAAGCTTTCTTT
v_call: TRBV7-9
j_call: TRBJ1-1
clone_size: .
d_call: .

cdr3_aa: CASRGTGTLYEQYF
cdr3_nt: TGTGCCAGCAGGGGGACAGGGACTTTGTACGAGCAGTACTTC
v_call: TRBV6-5
j_call: TRBJ2-7
clone_size: .
d_call: TRBD1

cdr3_aa: CASSQDMWTSGGYNEQFF
cdr3_nt: TGTGCCAGCAGCCAAGATATGTGGACTAGCGGGGGATACAATGAGCAGTTCTTC
v_call: TRBV14
j_call: TRBJ2-1
clone_size: few
d_call: TRBD2

cdr3_aa: CASSLSAGAYNEQFF
cdr3_nt: TGTGCCAGCAGTTTATCGGCGGGGGCCTACAATGAGCAGTTCTTC
v_call: TRBV27
j_call: TRBJ2-1
clone_size: few
d_call: TRBD2

cdr3_aa: CASSYGGTPGELFF
cdr3_nt: TGCGCCAGCAGCTACGGGGGGACGCCCGGGGAGCTGTTTTTT
v_call: TRBV5-1
j_call: TRBJ2-2
clone_size: .
d_call: TRBD2

cdr3_aa: CASREGQGGTKNIQYF
cdr3_nt: TGTGCCAGCAGAGAAGGACAGGGTGGAACCAAAAACATTCAGTACTTC
v_call: TRBV2
j_call: TRBJ2-4
clone_size: .
d_call: TRBD1

cdr3_aa: CASSPWTGSYEQYF
cdr3_nt: TGTGCCAGCAGCCCTTGGACAGGATCCTACGAGCAGTACTTC
v_call: TRBV7-9
j_call: TRBJ2-7
clone_size: .
d_call: TRBD1

cdr3_aa: CASSLGLLGGTEAFF
cdr3_nt: TGTGCCAGCAGCTTGGGTCTTCTCGGGGGGACTGAAGCTTTCTTT
v_call: TRBV7-2
j_call: TRBJ1-1
clone_size: once
d_call: .

cdr3_aa: CASSQERGRSSPLHF
cdr3_nt: TGCGCCAGCAGCCAAGAGCGGGGTAGGAGTTCACCCCTCCACTTT
v_call: TRBV4-3
j_call: TRBJ1-6
clone_size: .
d_call: .

cdr3_aa: CASTLAGGIETQYF
cdr3_nt: TGTGCCAGCACCCTCGCGGGAGGGATAGAGACCCAGTACTTC
v_call: TRBV28
j_call: TRBJ2-5
clone_size: .
d_call: TRBD2

cdr3_aa: CASSLTGQPGTEAFF
cdr3_nt: TGTGCCAGTAGCCTAACTGGACAGCCAGGGACTGAAGCTTTCTTT
v_call: TRBV19
j_call: TRBJ1-1
clone_size: .
d_call: .

cdr3_aa: CASSHSTGPGEQYF
cdr3_nt: TGTGCCAGCAGCCATTCTACAGGGCCCGGGGAGCAGTACTTC
v_call: TRBV9
j_call: TRBJ2-7
clone_size: .
d_call: .

cdr3_aa: CASSLVGGNTGELFF
cdr3_nt: TGTGCCAGCAGCTTGGTCGGGGGAAACACCGGGGAGCTGTTTTTT
v_call: TRBV7-9
j_call: TRBJ2-2
clone_size: .
d_call: .

cdr3_aa: CASTPEGLAWNGYTF
cdr3_nt: TGTGCCAGTACTCCGGAGGGGCTGGCTTGGAATGGCTACACCTTC
v_call: TRBV19
j_call: TRBJ1-2
clone_size: .
d_call: .

cdr3_aa: CASSLVQANSYEQYF
cdr3_nt: TGTGCCAGCAGCTTAGTACAGGCCAATTCCTACGAGCAGTACTTC
v_call: TRBV7-9
j_call: TRBJ2-7
clone_size: .
d_call: .

cdr3_aa: CASSDFGTGLDTQYF
cdr3_nt: TGTGCCAGCAGCGACTTCGGGACAGGGTTAGATACGCAGTATTTT
v_call: TRBV5-8
j_call: TRBJ2-3
clone_size: .
d_call: TRBD1

cdr3_aa: CASSPGVGTGVDQPQHF
cdr3_nt: TGTGCCAGCTCACCCGGCGTGGGGACAGGGGTCGATCAGCCCCAGCATTTT
v_call: TRBV18
j_call: TRBJ1-5
clone_size: .
d_call: TRBD1

cdr3_aa: CASSPGTSGSSYNEQFF
cdr3_nt: TGTGCCAGCAGCCCCGGGACTAGCGGGAGCTCCTACAATGAGCAGTTCTTC
v_call: TRBV5-8
j_call: TRBJ2-1
clone_size: .
d_call: TRBD2

cdr3_aa: CASSESPGNTGELFF
cdr3_nt: TGTGCCAGCAGTGAGTCCCCAGGGAACACCGGGGAGCTGTTTTTT
v_call: TRBV2
j_call: TRBJ2-2
clone_size: .
d_call: .

cdr3_aa: CASSYEAGAQPQHF
cdr3_nt: TGTGCCAGCAGTTACGAGGCAGGGGCTCAGCCCCAGCATTTT
v_call: TRBV6-6
j_call: TRBJ1-5
clone_size: .
d_call: .

cdr3_aa: CATRQTSYEKLFF
cdr3_nt: TGTGCCACCCGACAGACAAGCTATGAAAAACTGTTTTTT
v_call: TRBV6-1
j_call: TRBJ1-4
clone_size: .
d_call: .

cdr3_aa: CASVNRVGTEAFF
cdr3_nt: TGTGCCAGCGTAAACAGGGTCGGCACTGAAGCTTTCTTT
v_call: TRBV27
j_call: TRBJ1-1
clone_size: .
d_call: .

cdr3_aa: CASSVTDTNYGYTF
cdr3_nt: TGTGCCAGCAGCGTAACAGATACTAACTATGGCTACACCTTC
v_call: TRBV9
j_call: TRBJ1-2
clone_size: .
d_call: .

cdr3_aa: CASSPPFRVNEQFF
cdr3_nt: TGTGCCAGCTCACCACCCTTCAGGGTTAATGAGCAGTTCTTC
v_call: TRBV18
j_call: TRBJ2-1
clone_size: .
d_call: .

cdr3_aa: CASSKGEAYEQYF
cdr3_nt: TGTGCCAGCAGTAAGGGGGAAGCGTACGAGCAGTACTTC
v_call: TRBV7-2
j_call: TRBJ2-7
clone_size: .
d_call: .

cdr3_aa: CASGPTSAADTQYF
cdr3_nt: TGTGCCAGCGGTCCTACTAGCGCCGCAGATACGCAGTATTTT
v_call: TRBV7-9
j_call: TRBJ2-3
clone_size: .
d_call: TRBD2

cdr3_aa: CASSQRGGSTDTQYF
cdr3_nt: TGCGCCAGCAGCCAACGCGGGGGCAGCACAGATACGCAGTATTTT
v_call: TRBV4-1
j_call: TRBJ2-3
clone_size: .
d_call: .

cdr3_aa: CASSLGGRMYGYTF
cdr3_nt: TGCGCCAGCAGCTTGGGAGGCAGAATGTATGGCTACACCTTC
v_call: TRBV5-1
j_call: TRBJ1-2
clone_size: .
d_call: .

cdr3_aa: CASSLNAGGQGASGYTF
cdr3_nt: TGTGCCAGCAGTTTAAACGCGGGGGGACAGGGGGCATCTGGCTACACCTTC
v_call: TRBV28
j_call: TRBJ1-2
clone_size: .
d_call: TRBD1